The 10 T cell receptor beta chains below come from one sample, sequenced in a study of CD8 T cells in ankylosing spondylitis. For these receptors, no antigen is known. TCRdb recomputed calls from the 5' RACE reads with MiXCR, one row per CDR3 protein. The sample shows under 850,000 distinct CDR3 sequences, about 20% of them seen only once. Study-level points and caveats: Several highly homologous variants made up a TCR beta motif that seemed to typify ankylosing spondylitis blood.

Material: blood, either unsorted or a sorted T cell fraction (not recorded which). The receptors here all came from a male donor with ankylosing spondylitis.

This clonotype was seen a handful of times. This chain joins TRBV25-1 and TRBJ2-1, with TRBD2 as a possible D gene (5 bases). Per the germline V gene, CDR1 is MGHDK and CDR2 is SYGVNS. CDR3 length: 15 amino acids. V was clipped by 5 bases and J by 2 bases, with 13 bases between them. CDR3: CASSPILGTYNEQFF. For the CDR3, the DNA is TGTGCCAGCAGTCCCATACTAGGGACCTACAATGAGCAGTTCTTC.

This clonotype was seen a handful of times. This chain joins TRBV12-3 or TRBV12-4 and TRBJ1-2; D perhaps matches TRBD1 (5 bases). V was trimmed by 2 bases and J by 4 bases, leaving 11 bases between them. The CDR3 extends over 14 amino acids. CDR3 region: CASSLQGPFYGYTF. As DNA, the CDR3 is TGTGCCAGCAGTTTACAGGGCCCATTCTATGGCTACACCTTC.

The chain combines TRBV7-9 with TRBJ2-7; 10 bases map to TRBD1. Germline loops: CDR1 SEHNR, CDR2 FQNEAQ (reference sequence). The CDR3 extends over 14 amino acids. V lost 5 bases and J lost 7; bases outside the gene matches: 8. The CDR3 is CASSNRDRGGEQYF. CDR3 nucleotides: TGTGCCAGCAGCAACCGGGACAGGGGTGGTGAGCAGTACTTC.

V usage is TRBV9 and J usage is TRBJ2-3, with D possibly matching TRBD2 (6 bases). V shed 0 bases and J shed 2 bases, with 13 bases lying between them. This CDR3 region has 16 residues. Germline loops: CDR1 SGDLS, CDR2 YYNGEE. The CDR3 spells CASSVGSGLITDTQYF. In DNA form, the CDR3 reads TGTGCCAGCAGCGTAGGATCGGGACTTATCACAGATACGCAGTATTTT.

This clonotype has more than one count but fewer than ten. The chain joins TRBV12-3 or TRBV12-4 to TRBJ2-7, with TRBD2 as a possible D gene (5 bases). CDR3 length equals 14 residues. V was shortened by 5 bases and J by 2 bases, with 13 bases between the two germline ends. The CDR3 spells CASSHSGGPYEQYF. CDR3 coding DNA: TGTGCCAGCAGTCACAGTGGAGGCCCCTACGAGCAGTACTTC.

This chain links TRBV7-9 with TRBJ2-1, with a possible D match to TRBD1 (6 bases). Germline CDR1 reads SEHNR; CDR2 reads FQNEAQ (reference sequence). This CDR3 is 17 amino acids long. Trimming shortened V by 3 bases and J by 5 bases, and 20 bases separated the two germline ends. CDR3 protein: CASSFDRLGIWNNEQFF. The CDR3 nucleotides read TGTGCCAGCAGCTTTGACAGGTTGGGAATTTGGAACAATGAGCAGTTCTTC.

In its sample, this clonotype was seen many times. V and J are TRBV12-3 or TRBV12-4 and TRBJ1-5; 9 bases agree with TRBD1. With V trimmed by 5 bases and J by 2 bases, 4 bases remained unmatched. The CDR3 covers 15 residues. This CDR3 is CASSTTGGGNQPQHF. The DNA of the CDR3 is TGTGCCAGCAGTACTACAGGGGGCGGCAATCAGCCCCAGCATTTT.

The chain employs TRBV10-3 and TRBJ2-1; D might be TRBD2 (5 bases). V was cut by 4 bases and J by 11 bases, with 18 bases left in between. Per the germline V gene, CDR1 is ENHRY and CDR2 is SYGVKD. CDR3 length: 14 residues. The CDR3 reads CAISGGSPGSKQFF. The CDR3, as DNA: TGTGCCATCAGTGGCGGGTCCCCGGGCAGTAAGCAGTTCTTC.

The V gene is TRBV3-1, the J gene TRBJ2-1; D is possibly TRBD2 (6 bases). Germline V gives CDR1 LGHDT, CDR2 YNNKEL (reference sequence). The CDR3 has 18 amino acids. The V gene lost 2 bases and the J gene lost 5 bases, with 22 bases spanning the gap. CDR3 DNA: TGTGCCAGCAGCCAAAATCCCGGGACTCTCGGGGTTAACAATGAGCAGTTCTTC. This translates into CASSQNPGTLGVNNEQFF.

This clonotype was found a few times. V gene TRBV4-1 combines with J gene TRBJ1-2; 7 bases agree with TRBD1. This CDR3 spans 16 amino acids. V shed 0 bases and J 4 bases; nucleotides not matched to a gene: 8. Germline CDR1 and CDR2: MGHRA and YSYEKL. CDR3 loop: CASSQDAQGWSYGYTF. In DNA, the CDR3 is TGCGCCAGCAGCCAAGATGCACAGGGGTGGAGCTATGGCTACACCTTC.